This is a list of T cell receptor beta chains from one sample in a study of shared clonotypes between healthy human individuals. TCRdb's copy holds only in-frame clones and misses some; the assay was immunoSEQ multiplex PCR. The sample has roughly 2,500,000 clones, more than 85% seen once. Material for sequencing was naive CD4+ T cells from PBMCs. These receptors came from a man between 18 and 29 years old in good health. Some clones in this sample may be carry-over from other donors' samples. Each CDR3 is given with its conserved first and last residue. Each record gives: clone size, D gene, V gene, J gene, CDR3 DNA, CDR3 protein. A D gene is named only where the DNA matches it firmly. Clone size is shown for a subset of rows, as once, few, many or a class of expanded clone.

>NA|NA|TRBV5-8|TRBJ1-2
TGTGCCAGCAGCTTGACCGAACAGGGTTTCAATGGCTACACCTTC
CASSLTEQGFNGYTF
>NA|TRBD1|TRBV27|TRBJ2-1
TGTGCCAGCAGTTGGGACAGGGGCCATAACAATGAGCAGTTCTTC
CASSWDRGHNNEQFF
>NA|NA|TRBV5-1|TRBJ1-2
TGCGCCAGCAGCTCTGCCCAGGATGGCTACACCTTC
CASSSAQDGYTF
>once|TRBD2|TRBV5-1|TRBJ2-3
TGCGCCAGCAGCTGGAATGCGCGGACTAGCGACACAGATACGCAGTATTTT
CASSWNARTSDTDTQYF
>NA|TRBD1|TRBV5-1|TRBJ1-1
TGCGCCAGCAGCGTCCCCCGGGACAGTGAAGCTTTCTTT
CASSVPRDSEAFF
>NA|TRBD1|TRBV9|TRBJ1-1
TGTGCCAGCAGCCCTAGAGGGGGACAGATGAACACTGAAGCTTTCTTT
CASSPRGGQMNTEAFF
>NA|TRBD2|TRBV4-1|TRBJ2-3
TGCGCCAGCAGCCAAGTAGCGGGAGGTGTCACAGATACGCAGTATTTT
CASSQVAGGVTDTQYF
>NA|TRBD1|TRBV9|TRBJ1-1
TGTGCCAGCAGCCCCCGAGGACAGGGAATGTCTGAAGCTTTCTTT
CASSPRGQGMSEAFF
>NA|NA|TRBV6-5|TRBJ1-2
TGTGCCAGCAGTTACTCCCAAGGTTCAACGGGGGGCTACACCTTC
CASSYSQGSTGGYTF
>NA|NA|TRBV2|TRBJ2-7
TGTGCCAGCAGTGAAACAGGGATGCGCCGGGGCGAGCAGTACTTC
CASSETGMRRGEQYF
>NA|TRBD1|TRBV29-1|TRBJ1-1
TGCAGCGTTGAGGGGGACAGGGACTTTAACACTGAAGCTTTCTTT
CSVEGDRDFNTEAFF
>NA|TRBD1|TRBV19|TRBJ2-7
TGTGCCACCGAGGACAGGGTCTACGAGCAGTACTTC
CATEDRVYEQYF
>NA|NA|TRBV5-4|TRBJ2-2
TGTGCCAGCAGCTTGACAGGGTCCGTTTTCGAGGAGCTGTTTTTT
CASSLTGSVFEELFF
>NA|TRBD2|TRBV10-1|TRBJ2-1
TGCGCCAGCAGTAGGAGCGGGAGGGAACTTGAGCAGTTCTTC
CASSRSGRELEQFF
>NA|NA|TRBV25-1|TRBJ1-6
TGTGCCAGCACCAGTAGGGGTAATTATTCACCCCTCCACTTT
CASTSRGNYSPLHF
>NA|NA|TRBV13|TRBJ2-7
TGTGCCAGCAGCTTACAGAAATCCTACGAGCAGTACTTC
CASSLQKSYEQYF
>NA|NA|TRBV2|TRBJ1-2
TGTGCCAGCAGTATAACAGAAAATGGCTACACCTTC
CASSITENGYTF
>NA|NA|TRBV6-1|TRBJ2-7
TGTGCCAGCAGTCCCCGGGATCAAGCATCCTACGAGCAGTACTTC
CASSPRDQASYEQYF
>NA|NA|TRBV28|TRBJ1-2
TGTGCCAGCAGTAGGGACTCCCTGAACTATGGCTACACCTTC
CASSRDSLNYGYTF
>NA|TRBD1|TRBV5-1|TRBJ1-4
TGCGCCAGCAGCTCCCCGGGACAGAATGAAAAACTGTTTTTT
CASSSPGQNEKLFF
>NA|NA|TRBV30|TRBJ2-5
TGTGCCTGGAGATATCAAGAGACCCAGTACTTC
CAWRYQETQYF